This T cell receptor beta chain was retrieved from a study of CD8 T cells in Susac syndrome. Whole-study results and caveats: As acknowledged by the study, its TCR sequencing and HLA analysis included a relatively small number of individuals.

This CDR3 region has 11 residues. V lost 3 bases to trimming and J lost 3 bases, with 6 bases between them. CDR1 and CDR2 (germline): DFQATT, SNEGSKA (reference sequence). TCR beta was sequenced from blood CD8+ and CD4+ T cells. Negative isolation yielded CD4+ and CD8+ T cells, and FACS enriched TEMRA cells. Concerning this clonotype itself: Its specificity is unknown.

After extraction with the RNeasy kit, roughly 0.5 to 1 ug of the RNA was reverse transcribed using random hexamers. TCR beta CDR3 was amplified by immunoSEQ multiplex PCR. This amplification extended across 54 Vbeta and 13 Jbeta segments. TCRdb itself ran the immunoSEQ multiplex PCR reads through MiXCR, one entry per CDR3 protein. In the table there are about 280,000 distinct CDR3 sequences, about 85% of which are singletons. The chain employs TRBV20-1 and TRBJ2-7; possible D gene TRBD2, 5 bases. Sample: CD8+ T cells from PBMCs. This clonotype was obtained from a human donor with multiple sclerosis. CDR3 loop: CSASRDYEQYF. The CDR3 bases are TGCAGTGCTAGCCGGGACTACGAGCAGTACTTC.